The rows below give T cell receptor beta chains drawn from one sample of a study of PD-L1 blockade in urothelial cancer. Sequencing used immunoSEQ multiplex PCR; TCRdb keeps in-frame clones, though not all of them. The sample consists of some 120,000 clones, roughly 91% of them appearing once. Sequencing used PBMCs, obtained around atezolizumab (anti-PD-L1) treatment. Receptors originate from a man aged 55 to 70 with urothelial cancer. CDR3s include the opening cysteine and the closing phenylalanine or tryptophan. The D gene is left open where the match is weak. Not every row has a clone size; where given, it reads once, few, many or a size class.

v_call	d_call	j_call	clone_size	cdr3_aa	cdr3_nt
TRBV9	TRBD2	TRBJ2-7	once	CASSVGLAGAYEQYF	TGTGCCAGCAGCGTGGGACTAGCGGGGGCCTACGAGCAGTACTTC
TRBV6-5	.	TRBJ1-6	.	CASRDRYNSPLHF	TGTGCCAGCAGGGACAGATATAATTCACCCCTCCACTTT
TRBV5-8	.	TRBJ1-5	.	CASSLVPGATNQPQHF	TGTGCCAGCAGCTTGGTACCAGGGGCGACGAATCAGCCCCAGCATTTT
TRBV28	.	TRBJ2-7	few	CASSLVQLLPYEQYF	TGTGCCAGCAGTTTAGTACAGCTCCTTCCCTACGAGCAGTACTTC
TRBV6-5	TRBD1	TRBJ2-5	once	CASTPGATGGWAQYF	TGTGCCAGCACCCCAGGGGCTACAGGGGGTTGGGCCCAGTACTTC
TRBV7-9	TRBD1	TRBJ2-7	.	CASSFGQGEQYF	TGTGCCAGCAGCTTCGGACAGGGTGAGCAGTACTTC
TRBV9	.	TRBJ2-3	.	CASSPGMGTDTQYF	TGTGCCAGCAGCCCCGGGATGGGCACAGATACGCAGTATTTT
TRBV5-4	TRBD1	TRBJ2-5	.	CASSSDREATQYF	TGTGCCAGCAGCTCGGACAGGGAGGCGACCCAGTACTTC
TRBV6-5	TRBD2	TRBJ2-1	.	CASRRSGVSYNEQFF	TGTGCCAGCAGAAGAAGCGGGGTCTCCTACAATGAGCAGTTCTTC
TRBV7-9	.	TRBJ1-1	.	CASSLSAMREAFF	TGTGCCAGCAGCTTAAGCGCAATGAGAGAAGCTTTCTTT
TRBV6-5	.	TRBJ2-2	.	CASGTPNTGELFF	TGTGCCAGCGGGACACCGAACACCGGGGAGCTGTTTTTT
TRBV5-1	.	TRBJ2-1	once	CASSLPPPIEEQFF	TGCGCCAGCAGCTTACCCCCTCCAATAGAGGAGCAGTTCTTC
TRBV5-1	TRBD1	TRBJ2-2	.	CASSTPGTGVGELFF	TGCGCCAGCAGCACCCCCGGGACAGGGGTAGGGGAGCTGTTTTTT
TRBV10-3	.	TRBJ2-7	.	CAIRGGAESSYEQYF	TGTGCCATCCGAGGTGGGGCAGAGAGCTCCTACGAGCAGTACTTC
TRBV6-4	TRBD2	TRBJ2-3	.	CASSDQPSGGTQYF	TGTGCCAGCAGTGACCAACCCAGCGGGGGAACGCAGTATTTT
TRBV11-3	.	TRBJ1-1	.	CASSWTRNTEAFF	TGTGCCAGCAGTTGGACAAGGAACACTGAAGCTTTCTTT
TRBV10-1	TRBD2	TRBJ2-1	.	CASSESSGVGVNEQFF	TGCGCCAGCAGTGAGTCTAGCGGGGTCGGGGTCAATGAGCAGTTCTTC
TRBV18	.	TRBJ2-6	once	CASSPLQGVEGANVLTF	TGTGCCAGCTCACCGCTACAAGGGGTGGAAGGGGCCAACGTCCTGACTTTC
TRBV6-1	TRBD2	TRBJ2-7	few	CASRPFSGTPYEQYF	TGTGCCAGCAGGCCATTTAGCGGGACCCCCTACGAGCAGTACTTC
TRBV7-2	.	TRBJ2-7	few	CASSLVGGRVYYEQYF	TGTGCCAGCAGCTTAGTCGGTGGCAGGGTTTACTACGAGCAGTACTTC
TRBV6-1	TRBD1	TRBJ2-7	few	CASRPGQGYEQYF	TGTGCCAGCAGACCGGGACAGGGGTACGAGCAGTACTTC
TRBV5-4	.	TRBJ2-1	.	CASSLPGRNEQFF	TGTGCCAGCAGCTTGCCCGGTCGGAATGAGCAGTTCTTC
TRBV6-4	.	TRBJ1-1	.	CASSEFLNTEAFF	TGTGCCAGCAGTGAGTTCCTAAACACTGAAGCTTTCTTT
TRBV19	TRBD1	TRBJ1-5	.	CASSLYPRTGSRQPQHF	TGTGCCAGTAGTCTCTACCCCCGGACAGGGAGCCGTCAGCCCCAGCATTTT
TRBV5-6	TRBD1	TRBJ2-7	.	CASGAGTDFYEQYF	TGTGCCAGCGGCGCCGGGACAGACTTCTACGAGCAGTACTTC
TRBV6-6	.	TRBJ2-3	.	CASSYSGVRGEDTQYF	TGTGCCAGCAGTTACTCCGGAGTCCGGGGAGAAGATACGCAGTATTTT
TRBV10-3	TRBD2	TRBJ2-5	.	CAGRGGSQETQYF	TGTGCCGGCCGGGGGGGGTCCCAAGAGACCCAGTACTTC
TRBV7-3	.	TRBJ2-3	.	CASSLSSYTDTQYF	TGTGCCAGCAGCTTATCCTCCTACACAGATACGCAGTATTTT
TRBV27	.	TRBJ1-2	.	CASSFGPSNYGYTF	TGTGCCAGCAGTTTTGGGCCGTCTAACTATGGCTACACCTTC
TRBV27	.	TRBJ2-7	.	CASRPVPGWYEQYF	TGTGCCAGCAGGCCCGTCCCAGGATGGTACGAGCAGTACTTC
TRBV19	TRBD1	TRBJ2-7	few	CASSDRTGPYEQYF	TGTGCCAGTAGTGACAGGACAGGGCCCTACGAGCAGTACTTC
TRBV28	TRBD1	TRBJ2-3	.	CASTFGQVRTDTQYF	TGTGCGTCCACCTTCGGACAGGTCCGCACAGATACGCAGTATTTT
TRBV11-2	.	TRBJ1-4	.	CASSLGVGTNEKLFF	TGTGCCAGCAGCTTAGGCGTCGGGACTAATGAAAAACTGTTTTTT
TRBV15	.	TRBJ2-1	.	CATSTREDPHEQFF	TGTGCCACCAGCACTAGGGAGGATCCACATGAGCAGTTCTTC
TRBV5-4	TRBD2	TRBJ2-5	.	CASSLASGSVETQYF	TGTGCCAGCAGCTTGGCCAGCGGGAGCGTGGAGACCCAGTACTTC
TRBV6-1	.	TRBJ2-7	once	CASRAGSSYEQYF	TGTGCCAGCAGAGCCGGGAGCTCCTACGAGCAGTACTTC
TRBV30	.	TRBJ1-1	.	CAWNHYAEAFF	TGTGCCTGGAACCACTACGCTGAAGCTTTCTTT
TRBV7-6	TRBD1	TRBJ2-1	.	CASSSQQGGSYNEQFF	TGTGCCAGCAGCTCCCAACAGGGGGGCTCCTACAATGAGCAGTTCTTC
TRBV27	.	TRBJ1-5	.	CAIPAGRFIYSNQPQHF	TGTGCCATCCCCGCGGGACGGTTTATATATAGCAATCAGCCCCAGCATTTT
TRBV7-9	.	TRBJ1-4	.	CASSPPVANEKLFF	TGTGCCAGCAGCCCCCCGGTCGCTAATGAAAAACTGTTTTTT
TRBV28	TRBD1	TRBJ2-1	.	CASRTGTGVKFF	TGTGCCAGCAGAACTGGGACAGGGGTGAAGTTCTTC
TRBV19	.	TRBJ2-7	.	CASSAQGYEQYF	TGTGCCAGTAGCGCACAGGGCTACGAGCAGTACTTC
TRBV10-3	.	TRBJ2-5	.	CAISGAPEGTQYF	TGTGCCATCAGTGGGGCGCCCGAGGGGACCCAGTACTTC
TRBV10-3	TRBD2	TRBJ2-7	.	CAISESLAAAYEQYF	TGTGCCATCAGTGAGAGCCTAGCGGCGGCGTACGAGCAGTACTTC
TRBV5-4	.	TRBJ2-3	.	CASSLESDGAGRYF	TGTGCCAGCAGCTTGGAATCCGATGGGGCCGGGCGGTATTTT
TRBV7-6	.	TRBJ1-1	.	CASSPGGAPNTEAFF	TGTGCCAGCAGCCCTGGGGGGGCACCGAACACTGAAGCTTTCTTT
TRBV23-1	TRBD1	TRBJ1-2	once	CASSHSGRDRVSGYTF	TGCGCCAGCAGTCATTCAGGCCGGGACAGGGTGTCTGGCTACACCTTC
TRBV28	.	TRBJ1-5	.	CASNVYGSANQPQHF	TGTGCCAGCAACGTATACGGGTCGGCTAATCAGCCCCAGCATTTT
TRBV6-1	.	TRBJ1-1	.	CASRARGHKNTEAFF	TGTGCCAGCAGAGCACGTGGACACAAGAACACTGAAGCTTTCTTT
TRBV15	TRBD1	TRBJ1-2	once	CATSRGQGALIQSYTF	TGTGCCACCAGCAGAGGACAGGGGGCGCTTATACAAAGCTACACCTTC
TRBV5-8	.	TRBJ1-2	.	CASSLVEGYTF	TGTGCCAGCAGCTTGGTGGAGGGCTACACCTTC